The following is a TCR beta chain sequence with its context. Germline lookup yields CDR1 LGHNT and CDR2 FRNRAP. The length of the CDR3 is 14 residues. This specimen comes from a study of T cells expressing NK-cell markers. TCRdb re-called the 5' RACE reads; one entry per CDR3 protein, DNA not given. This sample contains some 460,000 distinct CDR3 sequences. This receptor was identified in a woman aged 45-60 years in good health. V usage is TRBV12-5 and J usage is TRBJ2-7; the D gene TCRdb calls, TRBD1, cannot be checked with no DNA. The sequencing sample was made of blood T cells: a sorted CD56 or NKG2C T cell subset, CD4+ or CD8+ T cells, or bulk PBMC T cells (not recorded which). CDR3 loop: CASAPDRVRHEQYF.